This TCR beta chain was profiled in a study of human T cells and chemical hapten exposure (TCRdb year 2021). Study-wide context: For sensitization, 2% DPC in acetone was applied to a roughly 2 cm by roughly 2 cm area of upper inner arm skin. Weekly therapeutic DPC doses were additionally applied to the scalp of patients throughout the roughly 25-week study period. Patch testing was done on the upper back using Finn chambers containing 0.01% DPC, and results were scored after 6 days according to International Contact Dermatitis Research Group standards. The patient cohort, mostly female, included alopecia areata with under or over 50% scalp involvement, alopecia totalis and alopecia universalis. Libraries were pooled for sequencing, and variation in per-sample TCR yields was attributed mainly to small differences in library volumes within the pool. Peripheral blood TCR repertoire changes were tracked in vivo in alopecia patients during primary and secondary sensitization to the hapten diphenylcyclopropenone (DPC). Blood samples were taken from patients before sensitization (week 0) and then at 2, 6 and about 24 weeks after DPC sensitization. For TCR sequencing, blood came from approximately 29 alopecia patients at anywhere from one to four time points (pre-sensitization, 2, 6 and 24 weeks). Summary of the overall study and its limitations: The number of PT1 expanded TCRs positively correlated with patch test score, significant at thresholds 8, 16 and 32 but not 4. Repeated subsampling changed both the strength of the expansion versus patch-test correlation and the threshold at which that correlation became significant. DPC sensitization did not change the number of TCRs with a frequency above 1 in 1000, and there was no evidence of changes in global repertoire structure. Expanded TCRs formed significantly more large CDR3 similarity clusters than pre-sensitization or healthy control sets, consistent with antigen-driven responses. Because all patients had alopecia, a presumed autoimmune disease, the immune response of the patients might differ from that of healthy individuals.

This clonotype was picked up many times. Its antigen is currently not known. One base away there is no much larger clone; base qualities are not given. Read against the paper, the sample's time point label means: pre-sensitization, week 0. The treatment or condition label, as the study defines it: therapeutic diphenylcyclopropenone sensitization with weekly scalp DPC. At every patch-test visit, the blood draw took place before the patch test was put on. Patients were eligible if aged 18 to 70, diagnosed with alopecia and judged suitable for DPC therapy, and pregnant patients were excluded. Total RNA was extracted from unfractionated whole blood that had been collected in Tempus Blood RNA tubes. Library generation was performed with RACE. Sequencing was performed on a NextSeq 500. During library preparation, unique molecular identifiers were attached to individual cDNA molecules so that TCRs could be counted quantitatively and reproducibly. Each blood RNA sample was used to sequence both TCR alpha and TCR beta chains. From the authors' description of their analysis: The median number of TCRs per sample was roughly 100,000, ranging from roughly 23,224 to 690,600. V, J and CDR3 annotation of the TCR reads was performed with the Decombinator software suite. Every sample was subsampled to the same number of TCRs (28,000) for the PS versus PT1 abundance plots. Expanded TCRs were defined as absent before sensitization and observed at least eight times at the 2-week time point. The public reads were reanalyzed by TCRdb: fastp trimming at Q25, MiXCR alignment, in-frame beta chains only. Every entry covers one CDR3 protein and lists the most common genes and DNA from its rows. TCRdb assigned the V and J calls; the authors' analysis was not used. This sample lists under 50,000 distinct CDR3 sequences; 6% to 9.5% were detected once. Clones ranked in the top ten supply 1.3% of the sample.

V sheds 0 bases and J sheds 1 base, leaving 7 bases between their ends. From its cysteine to its phenylalanine, the CDR3 spans 14 amino acids. The kept DNA is CDR3 alone, 42 bases in frame from the first base. For CDR1 and CDR2, the germline V gene (reference sequence) lists WNHNN and SYGVQD. Sequenced material: whole blood, taken in connection with sensitization to the hapten diphenylcyclopropenone (DPC). This receptor chain uses TRBV10-1 and TRBJ2-7; TRBD1 could be the D gene, as 5 bases match. The source of this sequence is a woman aged 50 to 60 with alopecia areata. Some clones in this sample may be carry-over from other donors' samples. The CDR3 protein: CASSESTASYEQYF. The DNA sequence is given as TGCGCCAGCAGTGAGTCGACAGCTTCCTACGAGCAGTACTTC.